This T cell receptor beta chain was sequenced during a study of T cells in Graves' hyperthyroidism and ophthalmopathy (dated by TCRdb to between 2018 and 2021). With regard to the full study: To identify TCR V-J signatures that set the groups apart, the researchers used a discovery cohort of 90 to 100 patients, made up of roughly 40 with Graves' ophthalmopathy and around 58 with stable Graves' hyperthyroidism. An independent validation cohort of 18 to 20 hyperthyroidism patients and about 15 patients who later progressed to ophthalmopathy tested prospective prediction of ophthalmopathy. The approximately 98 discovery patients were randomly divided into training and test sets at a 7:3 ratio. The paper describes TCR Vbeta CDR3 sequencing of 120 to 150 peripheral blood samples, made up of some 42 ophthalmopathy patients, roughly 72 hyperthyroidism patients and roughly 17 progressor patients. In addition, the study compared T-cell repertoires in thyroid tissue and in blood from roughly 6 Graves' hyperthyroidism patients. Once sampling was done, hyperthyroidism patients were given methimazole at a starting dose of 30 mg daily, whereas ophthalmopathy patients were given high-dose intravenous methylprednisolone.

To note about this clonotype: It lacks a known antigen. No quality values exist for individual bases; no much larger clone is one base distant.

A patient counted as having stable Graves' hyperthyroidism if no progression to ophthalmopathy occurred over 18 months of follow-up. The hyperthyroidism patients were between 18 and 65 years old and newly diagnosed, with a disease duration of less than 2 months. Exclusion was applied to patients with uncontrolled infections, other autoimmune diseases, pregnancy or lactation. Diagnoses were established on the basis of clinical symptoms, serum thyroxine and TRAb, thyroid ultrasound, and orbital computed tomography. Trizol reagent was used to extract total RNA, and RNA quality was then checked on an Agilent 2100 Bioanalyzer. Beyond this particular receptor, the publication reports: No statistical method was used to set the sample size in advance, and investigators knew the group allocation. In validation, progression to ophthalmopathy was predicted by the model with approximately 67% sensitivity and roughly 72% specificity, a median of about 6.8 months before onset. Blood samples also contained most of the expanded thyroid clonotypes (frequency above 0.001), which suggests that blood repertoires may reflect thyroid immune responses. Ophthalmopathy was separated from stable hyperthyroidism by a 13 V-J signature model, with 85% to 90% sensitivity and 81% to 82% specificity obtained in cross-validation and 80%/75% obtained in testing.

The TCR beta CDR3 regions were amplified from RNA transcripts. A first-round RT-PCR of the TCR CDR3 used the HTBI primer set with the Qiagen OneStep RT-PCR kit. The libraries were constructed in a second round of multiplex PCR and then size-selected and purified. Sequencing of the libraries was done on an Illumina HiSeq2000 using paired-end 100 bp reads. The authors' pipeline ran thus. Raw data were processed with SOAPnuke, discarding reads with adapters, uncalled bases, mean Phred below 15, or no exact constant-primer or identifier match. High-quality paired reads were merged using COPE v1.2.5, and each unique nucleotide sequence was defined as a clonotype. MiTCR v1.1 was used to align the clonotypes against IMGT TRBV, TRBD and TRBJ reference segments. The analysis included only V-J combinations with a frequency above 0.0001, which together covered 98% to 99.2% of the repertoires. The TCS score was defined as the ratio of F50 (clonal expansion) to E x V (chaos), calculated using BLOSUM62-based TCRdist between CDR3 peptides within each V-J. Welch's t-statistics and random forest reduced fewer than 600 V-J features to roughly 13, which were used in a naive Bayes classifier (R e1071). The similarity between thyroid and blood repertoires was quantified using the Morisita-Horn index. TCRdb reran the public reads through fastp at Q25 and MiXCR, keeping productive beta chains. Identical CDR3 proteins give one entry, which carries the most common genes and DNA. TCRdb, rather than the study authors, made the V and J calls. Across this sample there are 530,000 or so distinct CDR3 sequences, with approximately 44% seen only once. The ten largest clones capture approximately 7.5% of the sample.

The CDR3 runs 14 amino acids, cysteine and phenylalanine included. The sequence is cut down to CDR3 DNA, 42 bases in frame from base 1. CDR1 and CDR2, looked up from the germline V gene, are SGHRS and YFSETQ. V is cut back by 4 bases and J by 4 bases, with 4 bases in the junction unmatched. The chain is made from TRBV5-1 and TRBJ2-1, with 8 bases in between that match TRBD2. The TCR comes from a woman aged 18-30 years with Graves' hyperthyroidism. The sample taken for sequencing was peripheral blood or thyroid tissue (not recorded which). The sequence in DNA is TGCGCCAGCAGCCCAGCTAGCGGGTACAATGAGCAGTTCTTC. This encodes CASSPASGYNEQFF.